A single sample gave rise to the 8 T cell receptor beta chains below, sequenced in a study of blood T cell repertoires in COVID-19. Libraries were prepared by immunoSEQ multiplex PCR; TCRdb keeps only in-frame clonotypes and omits some of them. Of fewer than 450,000 clones listed, about nine tenths were seen once; the top ten hold around 6%. What was sequenced was peripheral blood. These receptors all stem from a woman aged 45-59 years with COVID-19, enrolled during active disease.

The chain uses TRBV3-1 (or the pseudogene TRBV3-2) and TRBJ2-2; no definite D call. Germline V gene lookup returns CDR1 LGHDT and CDR2 YNNKEL (reference sequence). The V gene lost 6 bases and the J gene lost 4 bases, with 15 bases spanning the gap. The CDR3 is 15 residues long. The CDR3 loop reads CASRQQLGITGELFF. CDR3 DNA sequence: TGTGCCAGCAGACAACAGCTAGGAATCACCGGGGAGCTGTTTTTT.

In this sample, this clone turned up a few times. The V and J genes are TRBV5-6 and TRBJ2-2; D is unresolved. Between the trimmed V and J ends, which lost 6 bases and 0 bases, there was a span of 12 bases. From germline, CDR1 is SGHDT and CDR2 YYEEEE. There are 15 residues in the CDR3. CDR3 sequence reads: CASILTLSNTGELFF. The CDR3 region has the DNA TGTGCCAGCATCCTGACACTCTCGAACACCGGGGAGCTGTTTTTT.

The chain uses TRBV7-9 and TRBJ2-7; D not resolved. In germline, CDR1 is SEHNR, CDR2 FQNEAQ (reference sequence). Trimming left V 3 bases short and J 3 bases short, with 9 bases between. This CDR3 is built from 13 residues. CDR3 sequence reads: CASSFGLVYEQYF. CDR3 in DNA: TGTGCCAGCAGCTTTGGGCTGGTCTACGAGCAGTACTTC.

In this sample, this clone turned up a few times. The J gene is TRBJ2-7, the V gene TRBV3-1 (or the pseudogene TRBV3-2); the D gene is possibly TRBD2 (5 bases). Trimming pared 3 bases from V and 2 bases from J, leaving 11 bases between. Looked up from germline, CDR1 is LGHDT and CDR2 is YNNKEL (reference sequence). The CDR3 consists of 14 residues. The CDR3 reads CASSHLSGAYEQYF. The DNA of the CDR3 is TGTGCCAGCAGCCACCTGAGCGGAGCCTACGAGCAGTACTTC.

V gene TRBV5-6 combines with J gene TRBJ2-2; D unresolved. Trimming removed 2 bases from V and 1 base from J, with 9 bases in between. In germline, CDR1 is SGHDT, CDR2 YYEEEE. The CDR3 is 15 amino acids. CDR3 residues: CASSFIAQNTGELFF. DNA of the CDR3: TGTGCCAGCAGCTTTATTGCACAGAACACCGGGGAGCTGTTTTTT.

V gene TRBV5-7 combines with J gene TRBJ1-5; no clear D gene. TRBV5-7 is recorded as an ORF, its role being uncertain. The CDR3 covers 16 residues. With 6 bases removed from V and 5 bases from J, the gap between germline ends came to 21 bases. CDR3 in amino acids: CASNRWRAAYYQPQHF. The CDR3 region has the DNA TGTGCCAGCAATCGGTGGAGGGCAGCATACTATCAGCCCCAGCATTTT.

The chain is built from TRBV10-3 and TRBJ2-2, with TRBD1 matching 7 bases. The CDR3 has 14 amino acids. The germline V gene has CDR1 ENHRY and CDR2 SYGVKD. With V trimmed by 4 bases and J by 3 bases, 2 bases remained unmatched. The CDR3 nucleotides read TGTGCCATCAGTGCTACAGGGGACACCGGGGAGCTGTTTTTT. Translation: CAISATGDTGELFF.

V and J are TRBV23-1 and TRBJ2-3; 9 bases are a match to TRBD2. TRBV23-1 is marked as an open reading frame, function uncertain. After removal of 9 bases from V and 1 base from J, the junction contained 11 bases not matched to a gene. The CDR3 spans 16 residues. The CDR3 loop reads CASRASGRLGTDTQYF. In DNA, the CDR3 is TGCGCCAGTCGGGCAAGCGGGAGGTTGGGCACAGATACGCAGTATTTT.